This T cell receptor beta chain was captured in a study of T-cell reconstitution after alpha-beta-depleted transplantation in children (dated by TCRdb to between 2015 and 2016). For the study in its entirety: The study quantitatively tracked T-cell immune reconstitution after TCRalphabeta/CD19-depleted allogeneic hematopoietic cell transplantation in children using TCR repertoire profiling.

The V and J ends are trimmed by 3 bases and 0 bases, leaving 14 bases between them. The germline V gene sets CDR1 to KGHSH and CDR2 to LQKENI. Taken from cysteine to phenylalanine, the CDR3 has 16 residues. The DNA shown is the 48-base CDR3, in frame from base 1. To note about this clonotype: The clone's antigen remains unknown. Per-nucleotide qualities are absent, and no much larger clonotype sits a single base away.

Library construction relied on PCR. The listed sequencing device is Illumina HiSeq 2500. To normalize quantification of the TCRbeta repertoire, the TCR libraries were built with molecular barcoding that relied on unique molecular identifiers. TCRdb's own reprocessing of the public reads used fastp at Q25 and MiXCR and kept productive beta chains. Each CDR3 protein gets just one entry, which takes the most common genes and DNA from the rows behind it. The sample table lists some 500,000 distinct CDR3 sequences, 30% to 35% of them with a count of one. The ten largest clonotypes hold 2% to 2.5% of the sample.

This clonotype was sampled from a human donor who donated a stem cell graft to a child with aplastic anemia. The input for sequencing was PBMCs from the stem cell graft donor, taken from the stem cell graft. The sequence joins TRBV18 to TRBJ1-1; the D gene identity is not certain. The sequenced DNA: TGTGCCAGCTCACCTGACTTCGGACGGTTGAACACTGAAGCTTTCTTT. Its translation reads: CASSPDFGRLNTEAFF.